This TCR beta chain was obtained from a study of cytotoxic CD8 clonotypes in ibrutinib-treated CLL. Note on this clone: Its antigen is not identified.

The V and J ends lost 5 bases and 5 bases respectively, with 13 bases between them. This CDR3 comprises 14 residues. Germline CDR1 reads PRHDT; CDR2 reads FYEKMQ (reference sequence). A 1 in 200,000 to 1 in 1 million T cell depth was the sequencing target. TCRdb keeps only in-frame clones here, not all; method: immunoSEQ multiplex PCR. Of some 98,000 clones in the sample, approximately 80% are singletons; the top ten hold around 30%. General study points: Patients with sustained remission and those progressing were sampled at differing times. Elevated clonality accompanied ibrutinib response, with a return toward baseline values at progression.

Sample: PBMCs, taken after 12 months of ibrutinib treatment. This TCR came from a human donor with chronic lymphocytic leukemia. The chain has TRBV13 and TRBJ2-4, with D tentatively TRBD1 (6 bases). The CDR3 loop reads CASSPPGVENIQYF. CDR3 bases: TGTGCCAGCAGCCCTCCAGGGGTGGAAAACATTCAGTACTTC.